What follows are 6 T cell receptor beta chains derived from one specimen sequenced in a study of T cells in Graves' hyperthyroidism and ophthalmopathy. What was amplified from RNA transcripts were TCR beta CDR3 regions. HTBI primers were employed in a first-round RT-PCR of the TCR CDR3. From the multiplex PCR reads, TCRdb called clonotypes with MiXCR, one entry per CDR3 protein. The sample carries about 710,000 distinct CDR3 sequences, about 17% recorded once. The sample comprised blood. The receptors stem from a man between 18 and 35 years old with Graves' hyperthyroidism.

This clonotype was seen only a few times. As DNA, the CDR3 is TGTGCCAGCAGCTTACCAGGGTTGACCCAGTACTTC. Translated, it gives CASSLPGLTQYF. This chain joins TRBV7-3 and TRBJ2-5; perhaps TRBD1 as D (5 bases). The length of the CDR3 is 12 residues. Trimming shortened V by 2 bases and J by 7 bases, and 8 bases separated the two germline ends. Germline-derived CDR1 and CDR2 are SGHTA and FQGTGA.

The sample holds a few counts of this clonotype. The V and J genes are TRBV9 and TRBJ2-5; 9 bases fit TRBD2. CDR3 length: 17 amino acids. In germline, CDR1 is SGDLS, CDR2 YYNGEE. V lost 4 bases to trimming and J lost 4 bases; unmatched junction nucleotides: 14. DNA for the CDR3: TGTGCCAGCAGCCCATGGGAGAGCGGGAGGTTTGTAGAGACCCAGTACTTC. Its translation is CASSPWESGRFVETQYF.

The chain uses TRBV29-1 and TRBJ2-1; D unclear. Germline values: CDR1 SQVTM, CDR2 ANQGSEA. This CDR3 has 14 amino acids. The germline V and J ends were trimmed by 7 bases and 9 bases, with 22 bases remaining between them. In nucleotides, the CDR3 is TGCAGCGCCAACCCGGACCCAACCTCCCGTGAGCAGTTCTTC. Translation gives CSANPDPTSREQFF.

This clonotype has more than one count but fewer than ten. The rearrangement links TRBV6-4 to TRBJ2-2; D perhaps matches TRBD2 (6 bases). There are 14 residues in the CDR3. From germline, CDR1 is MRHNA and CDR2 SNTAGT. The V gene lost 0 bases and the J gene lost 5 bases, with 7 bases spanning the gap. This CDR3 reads CASSDSGGTGELFF. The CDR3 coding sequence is TGTGCCAGCAGTGACTCAGGAGGGACCGGGGAGCTGTTTTTT.

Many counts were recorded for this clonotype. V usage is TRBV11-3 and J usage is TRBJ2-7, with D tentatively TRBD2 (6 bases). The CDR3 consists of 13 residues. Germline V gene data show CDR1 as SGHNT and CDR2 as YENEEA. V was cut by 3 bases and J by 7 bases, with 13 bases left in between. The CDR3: CASSFVRAGEQYF. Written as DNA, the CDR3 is TGTGCCAGCAGCTTTGTTAGGGCGGGGGAGCAGTACTTC.

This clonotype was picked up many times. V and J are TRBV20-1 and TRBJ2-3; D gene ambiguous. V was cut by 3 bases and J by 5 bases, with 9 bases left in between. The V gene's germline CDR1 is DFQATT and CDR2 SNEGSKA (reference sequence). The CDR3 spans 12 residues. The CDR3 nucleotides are TGCAGTGCTAGGTCTCTCGGAGATACGCAGTATTTT. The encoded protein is CSARSLGDTQYF.